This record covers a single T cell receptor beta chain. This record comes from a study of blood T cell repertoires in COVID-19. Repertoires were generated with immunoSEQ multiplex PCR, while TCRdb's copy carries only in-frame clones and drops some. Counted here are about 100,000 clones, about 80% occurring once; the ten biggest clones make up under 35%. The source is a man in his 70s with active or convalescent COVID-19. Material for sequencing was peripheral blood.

The CDR3 sequence: CASSLLPGHFSGNTIYF. DNA of the CDR3: TGTGCCAGTAGTCTTCTCCCGGGACACTTCTCTGGAAACACCATATATTTT. The chain recombines TRBV19 with TRBJ1-3; a weak D match, TRBD1 (6 bases). V was cut by 5 bases and J by 0 bases, with 17 bases left in between. Per the germline V gene, CDR1 is LNHDA and CDR2 is SQIVND (reference sequence). The CDR3 contains 17 residues.